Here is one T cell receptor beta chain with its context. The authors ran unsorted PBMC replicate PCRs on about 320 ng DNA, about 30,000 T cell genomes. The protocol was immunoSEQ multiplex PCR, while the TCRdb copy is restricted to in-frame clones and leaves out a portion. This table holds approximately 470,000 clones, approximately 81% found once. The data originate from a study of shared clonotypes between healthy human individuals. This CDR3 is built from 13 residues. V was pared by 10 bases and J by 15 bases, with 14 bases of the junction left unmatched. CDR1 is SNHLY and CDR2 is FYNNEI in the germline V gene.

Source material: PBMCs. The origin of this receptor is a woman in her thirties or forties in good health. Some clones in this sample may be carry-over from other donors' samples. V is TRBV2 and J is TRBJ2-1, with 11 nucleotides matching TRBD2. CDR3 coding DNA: TGTGCCACCTCGGGTTCTCGGCTAGCGGGAGGGTTCTTC. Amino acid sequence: CATSGSRLAGGFF.